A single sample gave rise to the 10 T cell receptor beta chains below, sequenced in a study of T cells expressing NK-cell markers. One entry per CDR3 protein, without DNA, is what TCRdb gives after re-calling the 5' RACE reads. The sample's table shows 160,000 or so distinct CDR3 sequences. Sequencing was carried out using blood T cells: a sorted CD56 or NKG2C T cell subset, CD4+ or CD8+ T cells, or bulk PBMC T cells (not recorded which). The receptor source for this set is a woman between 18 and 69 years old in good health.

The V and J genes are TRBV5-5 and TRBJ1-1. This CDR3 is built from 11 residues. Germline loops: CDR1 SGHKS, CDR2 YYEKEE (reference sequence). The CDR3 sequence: CASSIDSEAFF.

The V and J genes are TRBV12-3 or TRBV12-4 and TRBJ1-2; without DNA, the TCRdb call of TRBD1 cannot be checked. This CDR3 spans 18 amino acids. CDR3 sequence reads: CASSLRIAPGPRNYGYTF.

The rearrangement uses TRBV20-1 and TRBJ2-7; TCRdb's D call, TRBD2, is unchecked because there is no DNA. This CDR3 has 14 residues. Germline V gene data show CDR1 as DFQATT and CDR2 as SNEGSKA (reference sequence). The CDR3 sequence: CSAPPRVNPYEQYF.

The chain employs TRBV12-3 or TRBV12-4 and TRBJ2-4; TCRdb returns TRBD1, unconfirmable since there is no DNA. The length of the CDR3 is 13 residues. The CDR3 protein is CASRASGGNIQYF.

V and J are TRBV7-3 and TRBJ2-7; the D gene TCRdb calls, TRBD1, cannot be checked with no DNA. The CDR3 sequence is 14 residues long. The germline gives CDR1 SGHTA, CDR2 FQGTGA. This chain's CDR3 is CASKPGQEAYEQYF.

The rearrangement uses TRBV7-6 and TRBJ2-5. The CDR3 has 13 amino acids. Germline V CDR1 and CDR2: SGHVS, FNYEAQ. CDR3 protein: CASSRGQQETQYF.

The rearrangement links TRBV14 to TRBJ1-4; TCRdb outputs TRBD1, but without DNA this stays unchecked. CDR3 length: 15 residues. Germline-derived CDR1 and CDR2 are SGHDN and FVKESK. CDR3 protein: CASSLPGTANEKLFF. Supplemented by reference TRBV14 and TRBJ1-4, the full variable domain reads EAGVTQFPSHSVIEKGQTVTLRCDPISGHDNLYWYRRVMGKEIKFLLHFVKESKQDESGMPNNRFLAERTGGTYSTLKVQPAELEDSGVYFCASSLPGTANEKLFFGSGTQLSVL.

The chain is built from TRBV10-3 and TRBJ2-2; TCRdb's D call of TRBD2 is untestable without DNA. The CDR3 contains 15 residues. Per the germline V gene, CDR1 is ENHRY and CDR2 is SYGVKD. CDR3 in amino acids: CAISDTSGRTGELFF.

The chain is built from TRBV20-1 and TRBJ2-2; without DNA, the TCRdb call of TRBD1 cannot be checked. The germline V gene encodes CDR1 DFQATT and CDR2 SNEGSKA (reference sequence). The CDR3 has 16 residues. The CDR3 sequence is CSARRVPQGYTGELFF.

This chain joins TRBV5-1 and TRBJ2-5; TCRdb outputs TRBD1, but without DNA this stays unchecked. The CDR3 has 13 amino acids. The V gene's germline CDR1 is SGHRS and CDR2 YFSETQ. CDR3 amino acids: CASSPGREETQYF.